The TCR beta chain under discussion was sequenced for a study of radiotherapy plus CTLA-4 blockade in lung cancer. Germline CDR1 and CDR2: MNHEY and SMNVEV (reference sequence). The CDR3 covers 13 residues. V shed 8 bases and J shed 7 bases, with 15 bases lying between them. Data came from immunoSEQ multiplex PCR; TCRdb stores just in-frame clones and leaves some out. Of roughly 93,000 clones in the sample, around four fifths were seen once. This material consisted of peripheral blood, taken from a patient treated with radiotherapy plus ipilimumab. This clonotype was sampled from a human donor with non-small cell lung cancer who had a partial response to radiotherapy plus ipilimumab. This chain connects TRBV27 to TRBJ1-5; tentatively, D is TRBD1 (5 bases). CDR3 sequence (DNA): TGTGCCAGCGCGCCAGGGTCAGGACAGCCCCAGCATTTT. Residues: CASAPGSGQPQHF.